These 13 T cell receptor beta chains were sequenced from one sample in a study of blood T cells in healthy people across ages. The authors ran a second PCR of roughly 6 to 12 cycles using a sample-barcoded 5' primer and a J-beta primer mix. From the 5' RACE reads, TCRdb called clonotypes with MiXCR, one entry per CDR3 protein. The repertoire holds 1.5 million to 2 million distinct CDR3 sequences, with roughly 49% as singletons. The sequencing sample was made of blood. The receptor source for this set is a woman in her thirties or forties in good health.

The chain employs TRBV7-3 and TRBJ1-1; D might be TRBD1 (6 bases). The CDR3 is 16 residues long. Germline-derived CDR1 and CDR2 are SGHTA and FQGTGA. Trimming cost V 1 base and J 4 bases, with 16 bases left between them. The CDR3 loop is CASSLNGGRASTEAFF. CDR3 coding DNA: TGTGCCAGCAGCTTAAATGGGGGCAGGGCAAGCACTGAAGCTTTCTTT.

The chain has TRBV12-3 or TRBV12-4 and TRBJ2-4; 8 positions match TRBD1. V lost 5 bases to trimming and J lost 6 bases; unmatched junction nucleotides: 15. The CDR3 is 17 residues long. The CDR3 sequence: CASSLGGGRRGRNIQYF. CDR3 nucleotide sequence: TGTGCCAGCAGTCTTGGAGGGGGCCGCAGGGGGCGAAACATTCAGTACTTC.

In its sample, this clonotype was seen a few times. This sequence joins TRBV10-2 and TRBJ2-7, with D uncertain. With 8 bases removed from V and 3 bases from J, the gap between germline ends came to 17 bases. The germline gives CDR1 WSHSY, CDR2 SAAADI. The CDR3 extends over 14 amino acids. The CDR3 DNA reads as TGCGCCAGCCTCAGCACCGTCCAGGTCTACGAGCAGTACTTC. This encodes CASLSTVQVYEQYF.

This clonotype was seen only a few times. This sequence joins TRBV4-2 and TRBJ2-1, with 9 bases fitting TRBD2. The CDR3 has 19 residues. Unmatched junction bases numbered 14, after V lost 1 base and J lost 4 bases. Germline assignment: CDR1 LGHNA and CDR2 YNFKEQ. The CDR3 sequence: CASSQGFGSGGLPYNEQFF. The CDR3 region has the DNA TGTGCCAGCAGCCAAGGTTTCGGTAGCGGGGGCCTACCTTACAATGAGCAGTTCTTC.

The V gene is TRBV20-1, the J gene TRBJ2-3, with TRBD2 matching 9 bases. V shed 5 bases and J 8 bases; nucleotides not matched to a gene: 11. Per germline, CDR1 DFQATT and CDR2 SNEGSKA (reference sequence). The CDR3 totals 14 residues. As DNA, the CDR3 is TGCAGTGCTTGGACTAGCGTGTATAGGGGTACGCAGTATTTT. This sequence encodes CSAWTSVYRGTQYF.

The chain uses TRBV25-1 and TRBJ1-2; D is uncertain. The CDR3 loop spans 13 amino acids. Germline loops: CDR1 MGHDK, CDR2 SYGVNS. V lost 0 bases and J 8 bases, leaving 10 bases between the germline ends. The CDR3 is CASSEYEVVGYTF. CDR3 DNA sequence: TGTGCCAGCAGTGAATATGAAGTGGTAGGCTACACCTTC.

The chain carries TRBV29-1 and TRBJ2-7, with 7 bases matching TRBD1. CDR1 and CDR2 from the germline V gene are SQVTM and ANQGSEA. The CDR3 loop spans 14 amino acids. V shed 7 bases and J 3 bases; nucleotides not matched to a gene: 12. This chain's CDR3 is CSALDRAKGYEQYF. In DNA, the CDR3 is TGCAGCGCCCTAGACAGGGCAAAGGGCTACGAGCAGTACTTC.

This clonotype has a handful of counts. The chain recombines TRBV27 with TRBJ1-2; D is perhaps TRBD1 (6 bases). V lost 0 bases and J 1 base, leaving 9 bases between the germline ends. Germline CDR1 reads MNHEY; CDR2 reads SMNVEV (reference sequence). The CDR3 spans 15 residues. CDR3 in amino acids: CASSLSQGHNYGYTF. The CDR3 DNA reads as TGTGCCAGCAGTTTATCCCAGGGGCATAACTATGGCTACACCTTC.

This clonotype appeared a few times. V and J are TRBV15 and TRBJ2-1; the D call may be TRBD1 or TRBD2 (5 bases each). V was clipped by 0 bases and J by 10 bases, with 10 bases between them. The CDR3 sequence is 13 residues long. Per the germline V gene, CDR1 is LNHNV and CDR2 is YYDKDF (reference sequence). The CDR3 reads CATSRDKGDEQFF. As DNA, the CDR3 is TGTGCCACCAGCAGAGATAAAGGGGACGAGCAGTTCTTC.

V gene TRBV29-1 combines with J gene TRBJ2-6, with D tentatively TRBD1 or TRBD2 (6 bases each). The V gene lost 6 bases and the J gene lost 2 bases, with 17 bases spanning the gap. The CDR3 has 16 residues. Germline assignment: CDR1 SQVTM and CDR2 ANQGSEA. The DNA for the CDR3 is TGCAGCGTCCCGGGGGCGCGAATGGCTGGGGCCAACGTCCTGACTTTC. Its translation is CSVPGARMAGANVLTF. The variable domain in full, completed from reference TRBV29-1 and TRBJ2-6, reads SAVISQKPSRDICQRGTSLTIQCQVDSQVTMMFWYRQQPGQSLTLIATANQGSEATYESGFVIDKFPISRPNLTFSTLTVSNMSPEDSSIYLCSVPGARMAGANVLTFGAGSRLTVL.

The chain has TRBV4-2 and TRBJ2-7; 10 nucleotides line up with TRBD1. Germline assignment: CDR1 LGHNA and CDR2 YNFKEQ. J lost 7 bases, V lost 4 bases, and 7 bases had no gene match. This CDR3 is built from 14 residues. The DNA for the CDR3 is TGTGCCAGCAGCCCACCGGGACAGGGGAGAGAGCAGTACTTC. Encoded protein: CASSPPGQGREQYF.

The chain couples TRBV12-3 or TRBV12-4 to TRBJ2-6; maybe TRBD2 (5 bases). This CDR3 is built from 15 residues. Trimming took off 3 bases at V and 4 bases at J, with 10 bases between the two ends. Here the CDR3 reads CASSFWESGANVLTF. As DNA, the CDR3 is TGTGCCAGCAGTTTTTGGGAGTCCGGGGCCAACGTCCTGACTTTC.

The J gene is TRBJ2-4, the V gene TRBV28; TRBD2 might be the D (6 bases). The DNA matches TRBJ2-5 better at its end, which makes the J call doubtful. Germline V gene sequence: CDR1 MDHEN, CDR2 SYDVKM. The CDR3 extends over 15 amino acids. The CDR3 loop is CASKGGGTSPETQYF. The CDR3 DNA sequence: TGTGCCAGCAAAGGTGGTGGGACTTCGCCAGAGACCCAGTACTTC.